The rows below give T cell receptor beta chains drawn from one sample of a study of human T cells and chemical hapten exposure. MiXCR, applied by TCRdb to the RACE reads, yields one record per CDR3 protein. The table records around 180,000 distinct CDR3 sequences, 30% of them present only once. Specimen: whole blood, collected in connection with sensitization to the hapten diphenylcyclopropenone (DPC). The receptors come from a woman aged 25 to 45 with alopecia areata. Some clones in this sample may be carry-over from other donors' samples. CDR3s include the opening cysteine and the closing phenylalanine or tryptophan. Fields, in order: D gene, V gene, J gene, CDR3 protein. D genes are given only for firm matches.

d_gene: .; v_gene: TRBV29-1; j_gene: TRBJ1-1; CDR3aa: CSVEEGGTEAFF
d_gene: .; v_gene: TRBV29-1; j_gene: TRBJ2-7; CDR3aa: CSVAEGTKEQYF
d_gene: TRBD1; v_gene: TRBV28; j_gene: TRBJ2-5; CDR3aa: CASSGQATGQETQYF
d_gene: .; v_gene: TRBV9; j_gene: TRBJ1-1; CDR3aa: CASSVDRGPEAFF
d_gene: TRBD2; v_gene: TRBV5-1; j_gene: TRBJ2-1; CDR3aa: CASSYGGGPPNEQFF
d_gene: TRBD1; v_gene: TRBV29-1; j_gene: TRBJ1-2; CDR3aa: CSVEGTGVYGYTF
d_gene: .; v_gene: TRBV20-1; j_gene: TRBJ2-1; CDR3aa: CSATPYEQFF
d_gene: .; v_gene: TRBV28; j_gene: TRBJ2-3; CDR3aa: CASSFVGSTQYF
d_gene: .; v_gene: TRBV28; j_gene: TRBJ2-1; CDR3aa: CASSLWTPDGNEQFF
d_gene: TRBD1; v_gene: TRBV24-1; j_gene: TRBJ1-2; CDR3aa: CATSRGQEDNYGYTF
d_gene: .; v_gene: TRBV28; j_gene: TRBJ2-5; CDR3aa: CASSVRGAQETQYF
d_gene: TRBD1; v_gene: TRBV28; j_gene: TRBJ1-2; CDR3aa: CASSFRGSDYGYTF
d_gene: .; v_gene: TRBV29-1; j_gene: TRBJ1-1; CDR3aa: CSVEDVTEAFF
d_gene: TRBD2; v_gene: TRBV10-1; j_gene: TRBJ2-2; CDR3aa: CASSASGLAGATGELFF
d_gene: .; v_gene: TRBV6-5; j_gene: TRBJ2-7; CDR3aa: CASSYSKASYQYEQYF
d_gene: .; v_gene: TRBV2; j_gene: TRBJ1-2; CDR3aa: CASKGGPNYGYTF
d_gene: TRBD1; v_gene: TRBV28; j_gene: TRBJ1-5; CDR3aa: CASSRDRNQPQHF
d_gene: .; v_gene: TRBV28; j_gene: TRBJ1-4; CDR3aa: CASSLGQRNEKLFF
d_gene: TRBD1; v_gene: TRBV4-1; j_gene: TRBJ1-2; CDR3aa: CASSQDRDRVSRNYGYTF
d_gene: .; v_gene: TRBV6-2/TRBV6-3; j_gene: TRBJ1-1; CDR3aa: CASSSYQQAMNTEAFF
d_gene: TRBD1; v_gene: TRBV6-1; j_gene: TRBJ2-2; CDR3aa: CASNPRTGALRVELFF
d_gene: .; v_gene: TRBV6-2/TRBV6-3; j_gene: TRBJ1-1; CDR3aa: CASTLAGGSLIMNTEAFF
d_gene: TRBD1; v_gene: TRBV28; j_gene: TRBJ1-2; CDR3aa: CASSFGQGWNYGYTF
d_gene: .; v_gene: TRBV5-1; j_gene: TRBJ1-6; CDR3aa: CASSLAGDGSPLHF
d_gene: .; v_gene: TRBV20-1; j_gene: TRBJ2-7; CDR3aa: CSARDGGVYEQYF
d_gene: .; v_gene: TRBV5-1; j_gene: TRBJ1-1; CDR3aa: CASSLGTANTEAFF
d_gene: .; v_gene: TRBV7-2; j_gene: TRBJ1-5; CDR3aa: CASSLGGTQPQHF
d_gene: .; v_gene: TRBV28; j_gene: TRBJ2-3; CDR3aa: CASSLISGTGTTDTQYF
d_gene: .; v_gene: TRBV28; j_gene: TRBJ2-5; CDR3aa: CASSTSGFQETQYF
d_gene: TRBD1; v_gene: TRBV9; j_gene: TRBJ1-2; CDR3aa: CASSVEEEGARRNGYTF
d_gene: TRBD2; v_gene: TRBV7-2; j_gene: TRBJ2-7; CDR3aa: CASSSEAGGTYEQYF
d_gene: TRBD2; v_gene: TRBV5-1; j_gene: TRBJ2-1; CDR3aa: CASRGGLAGGTDNEQFF
d_gene: .; v_gene: TRBV10-3; j_gene: TRBJ1-1; CDR3aa: CAIGGETQQAFF
d_gene: .; v_gene: TRBV20-1; j_gene: TRBJ2-7; CDR3aa: CSAKTDRSYEQYF
d_gene: .; v_gene: TRBV28; j_gene: TRBJ2-1; CDR3aa: CASTGAGQRADEQFF
d_gene: .; v_gene: TRBV4-1; j_gene: TRBJ1-3; CDR3aa: CASSGGGSGNTIYF
d_gene: TRBD1; v_gene: TRBV15; j_gene: TRBJ1-6; CDR3aa: CATSRSGGFNSPLHF
d_gene: TRBD1; v_gene: TRBV4-3; j_gene: TRBJ2-2; CDR3aa: CASSSTGVYTGELFF
d_gene: .; v_gene: TRBV18; j_gene: TRBJ2-5; CDR3aa: CASSPDRNQETQYF
d_gene: TRBD1; v_gene: TRBV7-2; j_gene: TRBJ1-2; CDR3aa: CASSTGQGSGYGYTF
d_gene: .; v_gene: TRBV29-1; j_gene: TRBJ1-1; CDR3aa: CSALTGEAFF
d_gene: .; v_gene: TRBV2; j_gene: TRBJ2-1; CDR3aa: CASEEGPYLPEQFF
d_gene: .; v_gene: TRBV20-1; j_gene: TRBJ1-2; CDR3aa: CSARGGQKNYGYTF
d_gene: .; v_gene: TRBV7-2; j_gene: TRBJ1-3; CDR3aa: CASSNNYGIYF